This T cell receptor (beta chain) was recovered during a study of T cell responses to AZD1222 COVID-19 vaccine. Across the whole study: It was second doses at about 4 or about 12 weeks that were pooled. General study results and limits: Dominant CD4 TCR responses targeted spike regions 160-218 and 743-854.

The length of the CDR3 is 17 residues. Germline V gene data show CDR1 as SNHLY and CDR2 as FYNNEI. V was clipped by 4 bases and J by 0 bases; unmatched bases: 9. About this clone: Its cognate antigen is unknown.

Profiling relied on immunoSEQ multiplex PCR, and the TCRdb table lists in-frame clones only, not all of them. The data hold 100,000 or so clones, with 88% observed a single time. The TCR originated in an adult in good health. The chain combines TRBV2 with TRBJ1-5; 7 bases fit TRBD1. The source was peripheral blood, collected on day 0 of AZD1222 vaccination. CDR3 coding DNA: TGTGCCAGCAGTGGGCAGGGGGTAGGGTCTAGCAATCAGCCCCAGCATTTT. This codes for CASSGQGVGSSNQPQHF.